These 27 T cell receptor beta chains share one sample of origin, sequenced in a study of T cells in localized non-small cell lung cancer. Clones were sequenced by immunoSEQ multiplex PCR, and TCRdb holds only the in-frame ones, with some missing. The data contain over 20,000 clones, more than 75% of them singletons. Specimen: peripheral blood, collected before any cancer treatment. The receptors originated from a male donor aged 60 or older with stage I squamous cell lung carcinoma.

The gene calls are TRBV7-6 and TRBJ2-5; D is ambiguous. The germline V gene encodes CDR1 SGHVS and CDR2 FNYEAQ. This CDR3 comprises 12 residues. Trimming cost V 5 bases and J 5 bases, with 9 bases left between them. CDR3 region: CASSPGRETQYF. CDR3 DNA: TGTGCCAGCAGCCCCGGCCGGGAGACCCAGTACTTC.

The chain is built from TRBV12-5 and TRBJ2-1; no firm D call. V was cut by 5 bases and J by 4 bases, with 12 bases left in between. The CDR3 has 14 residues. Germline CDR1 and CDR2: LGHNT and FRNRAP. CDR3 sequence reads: CASGELDGYNEQFF. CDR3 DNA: TGTGCTAGTGGTGAACTTGATGGTTACAATGAGCAGTTCTTC.

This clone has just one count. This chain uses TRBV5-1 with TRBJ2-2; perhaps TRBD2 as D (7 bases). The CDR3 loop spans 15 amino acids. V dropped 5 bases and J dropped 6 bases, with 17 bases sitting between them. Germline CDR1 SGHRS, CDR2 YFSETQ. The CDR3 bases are TGCGCCAGCAGTCTGCTGGGGGAGGGGGCCGGGGAGCTGTTTTTT. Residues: CASSLLGEGAGELFF.

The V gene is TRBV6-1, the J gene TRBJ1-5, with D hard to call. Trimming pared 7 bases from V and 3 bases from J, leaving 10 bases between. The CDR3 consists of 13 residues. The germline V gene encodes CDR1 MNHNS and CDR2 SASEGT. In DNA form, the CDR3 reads TGTGCCAGCACCTCGTACCCCAATCAGCCCCAGCATTTT. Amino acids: CASTSYPNQPQHF.

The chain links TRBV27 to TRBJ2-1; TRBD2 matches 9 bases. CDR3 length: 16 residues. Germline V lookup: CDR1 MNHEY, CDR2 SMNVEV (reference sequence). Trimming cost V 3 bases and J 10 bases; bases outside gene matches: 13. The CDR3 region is CASSFLAGTLKEEQFF. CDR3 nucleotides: TGTGCCAGCAGTTTTCTAGCGGGAACCCTAAAGGAAGAGCAGTTCTTC.

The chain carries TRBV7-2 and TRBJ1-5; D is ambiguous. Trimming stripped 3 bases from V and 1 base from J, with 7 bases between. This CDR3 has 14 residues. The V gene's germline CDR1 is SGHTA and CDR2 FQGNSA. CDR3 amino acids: CASSLTLSNQPQHF. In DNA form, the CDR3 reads TGTGCCAGCAGCTTGACACTAAGCAATCAGCCCCAGCATTTT.

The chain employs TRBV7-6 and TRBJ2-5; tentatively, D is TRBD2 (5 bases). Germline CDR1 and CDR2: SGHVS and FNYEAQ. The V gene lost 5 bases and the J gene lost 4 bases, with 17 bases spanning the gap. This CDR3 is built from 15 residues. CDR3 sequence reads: CASSDTGSFPETQYF. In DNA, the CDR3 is TGTGCCAGCAGCGATACTGGGAGTTTCCCAGAGACCCAGTACTTC.

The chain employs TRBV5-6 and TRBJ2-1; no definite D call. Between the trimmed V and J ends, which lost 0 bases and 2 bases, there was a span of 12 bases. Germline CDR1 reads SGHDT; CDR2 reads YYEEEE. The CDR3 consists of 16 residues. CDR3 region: CASSLALGRAYNEQFF. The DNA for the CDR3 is TGTGCCAGCAGCTTGGCCTTAGGCAGAGCCTACAATGAGCAGTTCTTC.

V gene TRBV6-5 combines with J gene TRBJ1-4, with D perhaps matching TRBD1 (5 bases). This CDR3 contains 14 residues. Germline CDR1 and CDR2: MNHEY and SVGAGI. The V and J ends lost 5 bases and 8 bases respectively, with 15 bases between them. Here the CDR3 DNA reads TGTGCCAGCAGTGAGGGAGGGGTTAAGGAAAAACTGTTTTTT. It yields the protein CASSEGGVKEKLFF.

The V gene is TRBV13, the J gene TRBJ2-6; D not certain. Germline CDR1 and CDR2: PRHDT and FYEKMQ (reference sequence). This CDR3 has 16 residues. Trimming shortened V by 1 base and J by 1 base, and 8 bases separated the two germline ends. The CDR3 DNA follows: TGTGCCAGCAGCTTAGAAAAGGTTTCTGGGGCCAACGTCCTGACTTTC. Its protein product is CASSLEKVSGANVLTF.

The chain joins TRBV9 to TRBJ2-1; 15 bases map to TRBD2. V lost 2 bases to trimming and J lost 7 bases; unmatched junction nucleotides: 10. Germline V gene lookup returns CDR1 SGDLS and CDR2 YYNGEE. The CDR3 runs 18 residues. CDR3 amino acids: CASSVGLAGGQVRNEQFF. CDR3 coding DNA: TGTGCCAGCAGCGTCGGACTAGCGGGAGGGCAAGTTAGGAATGAGCAGTTCTTC.

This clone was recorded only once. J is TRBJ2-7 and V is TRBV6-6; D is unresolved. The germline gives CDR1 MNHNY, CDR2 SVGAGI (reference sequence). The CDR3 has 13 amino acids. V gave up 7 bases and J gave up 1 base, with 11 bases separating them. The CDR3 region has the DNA TGTGCCAGCATCCCGGACCCGTCCTACGAGCAGTACTTC. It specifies CASIPDPSYEQYF.

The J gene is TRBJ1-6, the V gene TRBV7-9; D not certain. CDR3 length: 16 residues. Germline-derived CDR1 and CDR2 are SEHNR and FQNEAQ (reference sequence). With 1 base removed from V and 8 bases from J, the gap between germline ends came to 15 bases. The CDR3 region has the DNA TGTGCCAGCAGCTTAGAAGGGCTGGGATTCGATTCACCCCTCCACTTT. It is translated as CASSLEGLGFDSPLHF. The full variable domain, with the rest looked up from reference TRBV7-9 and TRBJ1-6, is DTGVSQNPRHKITKRGQNVTFRCDPISEHNRLYWYRQTLGQGPEFLTYFQNEAQLEKSRLLSDRFSAERPKGSFSTLEIQRTEQGDSAMYLCASSLEGLGFDSPLHFGNGTRLTVT.

CDR3 loop: CAWSAHPQSGELFF. The DNA of the CDR3 is TGTGCCTGGAGTGCCCACCCCCAATCGGGGGAGCTGTTTTTT. V usage is TRBV30 and J usage is TRBJ2-2; no firm D call. V lost 1 base and J lost 8, with 14 bases in between. Germline V gene data show CDR1 as GTSNPN and CDR2 as SVGIG (reference sequence). The CDR3 spans 14 residues.

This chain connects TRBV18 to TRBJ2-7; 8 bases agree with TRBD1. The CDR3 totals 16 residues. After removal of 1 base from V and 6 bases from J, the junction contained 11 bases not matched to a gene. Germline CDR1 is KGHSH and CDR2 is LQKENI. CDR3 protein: CASSPLIPQDRGEQYF. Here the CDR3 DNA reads TGTGCCAGCTCACCACTTATCCCCCAAGACAGGGGCGAGCAGTACTTC.

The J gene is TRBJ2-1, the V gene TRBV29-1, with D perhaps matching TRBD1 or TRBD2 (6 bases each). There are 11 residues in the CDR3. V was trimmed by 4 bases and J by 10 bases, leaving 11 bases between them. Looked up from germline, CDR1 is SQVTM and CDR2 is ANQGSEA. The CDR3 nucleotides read TGCAGCGTTGTGGGGGGCAACGAGCAGTTCTTC. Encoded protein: CSVVGGNEQFF.

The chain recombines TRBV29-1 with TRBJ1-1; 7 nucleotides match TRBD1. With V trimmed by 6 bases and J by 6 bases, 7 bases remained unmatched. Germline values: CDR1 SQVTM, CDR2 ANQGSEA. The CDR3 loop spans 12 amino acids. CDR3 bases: TGCAGCGTGCTCCAGGGGGTGGCTGAAGCTTTCTTT. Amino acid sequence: CSVLQGVAEAFF.

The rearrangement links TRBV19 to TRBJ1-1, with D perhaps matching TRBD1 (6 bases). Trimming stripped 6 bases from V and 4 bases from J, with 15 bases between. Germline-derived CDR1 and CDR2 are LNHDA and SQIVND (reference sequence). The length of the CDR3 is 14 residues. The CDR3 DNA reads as TGTGCCAGTAGAAATAGGGGGGATAGCACTGAAGCTTTCTTT. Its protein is CASRNRGDSTEAFF.

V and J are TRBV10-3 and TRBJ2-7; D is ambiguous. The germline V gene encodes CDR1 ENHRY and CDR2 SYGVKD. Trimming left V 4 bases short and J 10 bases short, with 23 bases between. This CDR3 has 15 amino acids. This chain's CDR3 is CAISVNSAPSSKQYF. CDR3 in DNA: TGTGCCATCAGTGTCAATTCGGCCCCCTCGTCGAAACAGTACTTC.

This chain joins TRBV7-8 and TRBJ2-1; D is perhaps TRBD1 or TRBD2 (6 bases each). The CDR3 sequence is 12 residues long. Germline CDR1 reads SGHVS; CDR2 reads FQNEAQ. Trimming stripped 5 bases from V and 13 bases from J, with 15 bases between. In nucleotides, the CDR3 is TGTGCCAGCAGCCCCCGGCGGGACAAACAGTTCTTC. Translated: CASSPRRDKQFF.

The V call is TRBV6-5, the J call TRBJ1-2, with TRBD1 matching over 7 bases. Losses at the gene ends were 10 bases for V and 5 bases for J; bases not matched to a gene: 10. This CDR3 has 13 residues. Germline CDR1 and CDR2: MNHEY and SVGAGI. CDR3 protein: CAILDRDKYGYTF. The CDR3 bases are TGTGCCATTCTCGACAGGGACAAATATGGCTACACCTTC.

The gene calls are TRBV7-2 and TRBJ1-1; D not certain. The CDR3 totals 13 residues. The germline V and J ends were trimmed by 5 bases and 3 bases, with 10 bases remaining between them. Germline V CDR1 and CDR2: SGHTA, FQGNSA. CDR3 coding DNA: TGTGCCAGCAGCCCGCCTTGGGACACTGAAGCTTTCTTT. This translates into CASSPPWDTEAFF.

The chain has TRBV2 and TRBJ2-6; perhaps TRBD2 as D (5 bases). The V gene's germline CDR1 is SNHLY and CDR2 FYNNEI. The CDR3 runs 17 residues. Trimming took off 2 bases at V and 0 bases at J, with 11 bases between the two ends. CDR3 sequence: CASSEWRSISGANVLTF. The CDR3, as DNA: TGTGCCAGCAGTGAATGGAGGTCCATCTCTGGGGCCAACGTCCTGACTTTC.

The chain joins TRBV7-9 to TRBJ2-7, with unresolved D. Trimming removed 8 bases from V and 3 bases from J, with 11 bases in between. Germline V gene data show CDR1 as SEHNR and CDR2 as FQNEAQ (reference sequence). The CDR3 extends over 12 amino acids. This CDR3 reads CASGQERYEQYF. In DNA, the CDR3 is TGTGCCAGCGGGCAGGAACGCTACGAGCAGTACTTC.

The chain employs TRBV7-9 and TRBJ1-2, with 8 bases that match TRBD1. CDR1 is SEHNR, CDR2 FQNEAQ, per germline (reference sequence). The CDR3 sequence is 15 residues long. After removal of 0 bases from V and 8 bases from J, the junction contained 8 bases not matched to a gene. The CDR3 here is CASSLAAGGAVGYTF. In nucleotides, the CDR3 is TGTGCCAGCAGCTTAGCGGCAGGGGGCGCGGTGGGCTACACCTTC.

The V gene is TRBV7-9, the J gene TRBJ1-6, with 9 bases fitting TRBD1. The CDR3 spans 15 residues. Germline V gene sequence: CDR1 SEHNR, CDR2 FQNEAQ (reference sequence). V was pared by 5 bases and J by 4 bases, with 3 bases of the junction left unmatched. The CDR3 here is CASSLQGAYNSPLHF. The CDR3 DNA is TGTGCCAGCAGCCTACAGGGGGCTTATAATTCACCCCTCCACTTT.

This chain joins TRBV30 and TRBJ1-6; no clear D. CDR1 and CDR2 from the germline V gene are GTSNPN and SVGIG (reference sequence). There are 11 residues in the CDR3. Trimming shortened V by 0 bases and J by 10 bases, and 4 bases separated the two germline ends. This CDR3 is CAWSVQSPLHF. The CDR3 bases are TGTGCCTGGAGTGTACAGTCACCCCTCCACTTT.